This T cell receptor (beta chain) was profiled in a study of blood T cell repertoires in COVID-19. The overall study: Donors in the United States, Italy and Spain gave samples during acute or convalescent COVID-19. PBMCs, B-cell-depleted T cells, or T cells were the source of the cDNA or gDNA that made up the material.

Between the trimmed V and J ends, which lost 0 bases and 6 bases, there was a span of 15 bases. The CDR3 runs 15 residues. Germline-derived CDR1 and CDR2 are LGHDT and YNNKEL (reference sequence). In the authors' methods: Amplification with reference gene primers provided the estimates of nucleated cell counts. Libraries were prepared by immunoSEQ multiplex PCR; TCRdb keeps only in-frame clonotypes and omits some of them. V and J calls and clone size are given by that table; D and trimming were obtained from the DNA. The sample consists of more than 90,000 clones, about 85% of them appearing once. This clonotype was obtained from a man at least 80 years old with acute or convalescent COVID-19. Specimen: peripheral blood. The rearrangement joins TRBV3-1 (or the pseudogene TRBV3-2) to TRBJ2-7, with D possibly TRBD2 on 5 matching bases. The CDR3 DNA sequence: TGTGCCAGCAGCCAAGACTCCACAGCCCTAGCCGAGCAGTACTTC. It encodes CASSQDSTALAEQYF.